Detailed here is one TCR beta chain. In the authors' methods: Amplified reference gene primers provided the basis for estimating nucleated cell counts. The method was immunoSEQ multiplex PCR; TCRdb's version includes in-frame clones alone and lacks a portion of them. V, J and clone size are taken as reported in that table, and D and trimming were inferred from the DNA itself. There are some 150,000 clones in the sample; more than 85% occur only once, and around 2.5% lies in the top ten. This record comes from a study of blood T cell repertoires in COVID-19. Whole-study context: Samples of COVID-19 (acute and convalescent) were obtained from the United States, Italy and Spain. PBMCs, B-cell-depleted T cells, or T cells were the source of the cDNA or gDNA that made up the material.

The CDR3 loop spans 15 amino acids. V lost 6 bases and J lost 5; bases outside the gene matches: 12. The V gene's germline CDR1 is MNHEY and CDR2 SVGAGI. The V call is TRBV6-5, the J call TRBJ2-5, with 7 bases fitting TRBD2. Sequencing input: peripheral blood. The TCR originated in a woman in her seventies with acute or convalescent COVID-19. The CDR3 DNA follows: TGTGCCAGCAGGCCCGATTTCGGGGGGTGGGAGACCCAGTACTTC. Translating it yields CASRPDFGGWETQYF.